Listed below are T cell receptor beta chains from one sample, sequenced in a study of T-cell reconstitution after alpha-beta-depleted transplantation in children. TCRdb ran MiXCR on the PCR reads and lists one entry per CDR3 protein. The sample gives about 160,000 distinct CDR3 sequences, over 8.5% of which show up once; less than 15% is in the top ten. The input for sequencing was PBMCs, taken before TCRalphabeta/CD19-depleted stem cell transplant. Source of these receptors: a boy aged 2 to 10 with acute myeloid leukemia, due to receive a stem cell transplant. CDR3s include the opening cysteine and the closing phenylalanine or tryptophan. Fields, in order: D gene, V gene, clone size, J gene, CDR3 DNA, CDR3 protein. D genes are given only for firm matches. Where a row states a size, it is once, few, many or the class of an expanded clone; other rows omit it.

>TRBD2|TRBV2|many|TRBJ2-1
TGTGCCAGCACCCTCAATCGGGAGCGGGGGGGCTCCTACAATGAGCAGTTCTTC
CASTLNRERGGSYNEQFF
>TRBD2|TRBV3-1|-|TRBJ2-7
TGTGCCAGCAGCAAGGGTGTAGCGGGCGCCTACGAGCAGCACTTC
CASSKGVAGAYEQHF
>-|TRBV6-1|many|TRBJ2-1
TGTGCCACCTTGACTCGGGTTTCGGGCAATGAGCAGTTCTTC
CATLTRVSGNEQFF
>TRBD2|TRBV5-6|many|TRBJ2-1
TGTGCCAGCAGCTTGTTGTCTAGCGGGGAGCAGTTCTTC
CASSLLSSGEQFF
>-|TRBV5-1|many|TRBJ1-3
TGCGCCAGCAGCTCCGGAAGCGTCTCTGGAAACACCATATATTTT
CASSSGSVSGNTIYF
>TRBD2|TRBV20-1|many|TRBJ2-5
TGCAGTGCTAGCGGGGCGGGGGGGACCTTCCAAGAGACCCAGTACTTC
CSASGAGGTFQETQYF
>-|TRBV7-2|many|TRBJ2-4
TGTGCCAGCAGCTTAGTACTAATAATGCTAGCCAAAAACATTCAGTACTTC
CASSLVLIMLAKNIQYF
>-|TRBV5-1|many|TRBJ2-6
TGCGCCAGCAGCTCCAGGGATGGGGCCAACGTCCTGACTTTC
CASSSRDGANVLTF
>TRBD1|TRBV14|many|TRBJ2-2
TGTGCCAGCAGCCAGACAGGGGCGATCGGGGAGCTGTTTTTT
CASSQTGAIGELFF
>TRBD2|TRBV7-2|many|TRBJ2-1
TGTGCCAGCAGCTTAGTGGTCTGGCGGGAGGCTGAGCAGTTCTTC
CASSLVVWREAEQFF
>-|TRBV5-1|medium-sized|TRBJ2-1
TGCGCCAGCAGCCCGCAAGGTGACAATGAGCAGTTCTTC
CASSPQGDNEQFF
>TRBD1|TRBV5-1|many|TRBJ2-2
TGCGCCAGCAGCCCCCTGGGACAGGGGGTCACCGGGGAGCTGTTTTTT
CASSPLGQGVTGELFF
>-|TRBV7-2|-|TRBJ2-5
TGTGCCAGCAGCCCAGGACAGGCCGCGGGGGCCCAGTACTTC
CASSPGQAAGAQYF
>TRBD1|TRBV4-1|many|TRBJ2-2
TGCGCCAGCAGCCAATATCAGGGGGCGAGCGGGGAGCTGTTTTTT
CASSQYQGASGELFF
>-|TRBV3-1|-|TRBJ1-1
TGTGCCAGCAGCCCCCCGGGACGGAACACTGAAGCTTTCTTT
CASSPPGRNTEAFF
>-|TRBV20-1|many|TRBJ2-1
TGCAGTGCTAGAGATTCAAGGATCTACAATGAGCAGTTCTTC
CSARDSRIYNEQFF
>-|TRBV9|many|TRBJ1-2
TGTGCCAGCAGCTCTCCGATCTATGGCTACACCTTC
CASSSPIYGYTF
>TRBD1|TRBV5-1|many|TRBJ1-3
TGCGCCAGCAGCGGCGACCAGGGGGCAGCTGGAAACACCATATATTTT
CASSGDQGAAGNTIYF
>TRBD2|TRBV5-1|many|TRBJ2-1
TGCGCCAGCAGCCGGTGGCGGGGGGGAAACTACAATGAGCAGTTCTTC
CASSRWRGGNYNEQFF
>-|TRBV20-1|many|TRBJ2-1
TGCAGTGCTAGAGGTCGGCGGGGAGGCAATGAGCAGTTCTTC
CSARGRRGGNEQFF
>TRBD2|TRBV28|few|TRBJ2-3
TGTGCCAGCAGTCTAGCGGACTACACAGATACGCAGTATTTT
CASSLADYTDTQYF
>-|TRBV7-9|many|TRBJ2-3
TGTGCCAGCAGCTTCTTAAGGGGAAATACGCAGTATTTT
CASSFLRGNTQYF
>-|TRBV4-1|many|TRBJ2-3
TGCGCCAGCAGCCAAGATCCCTGGACAGATACGCAGTATTTT
CASSQDPWTDTQYF
>TRBD1|TRBV24-1|many|TRBJ2-7
TGTGCCACCAGTCCGGGACAGTACTACGAGCAGTACTTC
CATSPGQYYEQYF
>-|TRBV7-9|many|TRBJ1-5
TGTGCCAGCAGCTTAGCCGGGCACAATCAGCCCCAGCATTTT
CASSLAGHNQPQHF
>-|TRBV20-1|many|TRBJ1-1
TGCAGTGCTAGGCCCATTGAGAACACTGAAGCTTTCTTT
CSARPIENTEAFF
>-|TRBV3-1|many|TRBJ2-7
TGTGCCAGCAGCCAATCCAATCTAGCAGCCGAGCAGTACTTC
CASSQSNLAAEQYF
>TRBD2|TRBV5-1|many|TRBJ2-7
TGCGCCAGCAGCCCACTACCGGGACTAGCGGGAGTGATGGTCTCCTACGAGCAGTACTTC
CASSPLPGLAGVMVSYEQYF
>TRBD2|TRBV29-1|many|TRBJ2-2
TGCAGCGTTTCCGGACTAGCGGGGGTGAACACCGGGGAGCTGTTTTTT
CSVSGLAGVNTGELFF
>TRBD1|TRBV6-5|many|TRBJ1-1
TGTGCCAGCAGTTATTCAGGGGGCAACACTGAAGCTTTCTTT
CASSYSGGNTEAFF
>TRBD2|TRBV5-5|many|TRBJ2-1
TGTGCCAGCAGCTTCTTGGACACTTTAGCGGGGGTTGGCAATGAGCAGTTCTTC
CASSFLDTLAGVGNEQFF
>TRBD2|TRBV24-1|many|TRBJ2-3
TGTGCCACCAGTGATTTGGGGGGGGACACAGATACGCAGTATTTT
CATSDLGGDTDTQYF
>-|TRBV20-1|many|TRBJ2-3
TGCAGTGCTAGAGATCGGGGGCTCGGGGATACGCAGTATTTT
CSARDRGLGDTQYF
>-|TRBV20-1|many|TRBJ2-7
TGCAGTGCTAGTTGGCGGACGGGGAGCGAGCAGTACTTC
CSASWRTGSEQYF
>-|TRBV6-5|many|TRBJ1-1
TGTGCCAGCAGTTATGGCAGGTCTGAAGCTTTCTTT
CASSYGRSEAFF
>TRBD1|TRBV20-1|many|TRBJ1-1
TGCAGTGGCCCACAGGGGATGAACACTGAAGCTTTCTTT
CSGPQGMNTEAFF
>-|TRBV28|-|TRBJ1-3
TGTGCCAGCATAAGGGCAGGAACACTCTCTGGACACAGCATATATTTT
CASIRAGTLSGHSIYF
>-|TRBV2|many|TRBJ2-1
TGTGCCAGCCACGGAGGCTACAATGAGCAGTTCTTC
CASHGGYNEQFF
>TRBD2|TRBV20-1|-|TRBJ2-3
TGCAGTGCGATCCTAGCGGGAGGGCCAGATACGCAGTATTTT
CSAILAGGPDTQYF